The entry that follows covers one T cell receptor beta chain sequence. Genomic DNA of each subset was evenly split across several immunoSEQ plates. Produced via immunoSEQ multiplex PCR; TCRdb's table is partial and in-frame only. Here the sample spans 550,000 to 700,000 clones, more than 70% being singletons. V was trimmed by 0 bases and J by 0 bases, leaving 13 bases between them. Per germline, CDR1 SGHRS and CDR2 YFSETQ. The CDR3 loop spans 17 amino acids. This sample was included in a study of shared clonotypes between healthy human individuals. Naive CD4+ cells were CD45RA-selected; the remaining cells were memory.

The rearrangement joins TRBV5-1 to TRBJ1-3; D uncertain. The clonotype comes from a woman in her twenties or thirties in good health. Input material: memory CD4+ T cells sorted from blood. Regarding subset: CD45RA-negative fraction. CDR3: CASSLVGDIRSGNTIYF. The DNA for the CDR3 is TGCGCCAGCAGCTTGGTTGGAGATATACGCTCTGGAAACACCATATATTTT.